The clone carrying this TCR beta chain was seen just once. Its antigen is unknown. There are 13 residues in the CDR3. Looked up from germline, CDR1 is ENHRY and CDR2 is SYGVKD. Trimming took 7 bases from V and 3 from J, leaving 13 bases between them. The sample comes from a study of post-analysis software for immune sequencing data. Study overall: Courses of disease covered relapsing-remitting, secondary progressive and progressive-relapsing multiple sclerosis. Study outcomes and limitations: Patients had higher frequencies than controls of about five TRBV segments, including TRBV5-6, TRBV5-1 and TRBV20-1. Samples made in the same batch grouped tightly together by F measure. Diversity measured as normalized Chao1 was significantly lower in multiple sclerosis patients than in controls.

Incorporated into the TCR beta cDNA libraries were unique molecular identifiers, which served to reduce PCR and sequencing biases. Out of roughly 1 to 11 million T cells, 480,000 or so cDNA molecules were generated. TCRdb used MiXCR to reprocess the PCR reads, holding one entry per CDR3 protein. The table lists 650,000 to 850,000 distinct CDR3 sequences, just over 45% of them singletons. The sequenced sample consisted of blood. This clonotype originated in a girl between 5 and 17 years old with multiple sclerosis. The V call is TRBV10-3, the J call TRBJ2-7; D possibly uses TRBD1 or TRBD2 (5 bases each). CDR3 DNA sequence: TGTGCCATCACGGGACCGTCGGGCTACGAGCAGTACTTC. Protein: CAITGPSGYEQYF.